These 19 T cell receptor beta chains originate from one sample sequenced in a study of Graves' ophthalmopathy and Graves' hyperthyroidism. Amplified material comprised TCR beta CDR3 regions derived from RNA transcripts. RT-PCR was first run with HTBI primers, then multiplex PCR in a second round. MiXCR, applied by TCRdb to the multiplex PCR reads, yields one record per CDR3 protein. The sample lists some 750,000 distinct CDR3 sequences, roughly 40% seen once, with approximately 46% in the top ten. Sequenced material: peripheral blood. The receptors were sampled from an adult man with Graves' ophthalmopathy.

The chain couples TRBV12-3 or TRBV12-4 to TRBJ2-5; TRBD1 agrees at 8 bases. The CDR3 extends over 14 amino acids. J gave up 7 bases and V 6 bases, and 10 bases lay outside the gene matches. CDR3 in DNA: TGTGCCAGCAGGAGGACAGGGACAAAAGGGACCCAGTACTTC. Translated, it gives CASRRTGTKGTQYF.

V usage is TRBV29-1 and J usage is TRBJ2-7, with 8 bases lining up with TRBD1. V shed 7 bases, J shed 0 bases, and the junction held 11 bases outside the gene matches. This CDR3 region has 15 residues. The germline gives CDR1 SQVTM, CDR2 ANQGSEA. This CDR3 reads CSASSRTGRSYEQYF. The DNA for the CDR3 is TGCAGCGCAAGCTCCCGGACAGGGCGCTCCTACGAGCAGTACTTC.

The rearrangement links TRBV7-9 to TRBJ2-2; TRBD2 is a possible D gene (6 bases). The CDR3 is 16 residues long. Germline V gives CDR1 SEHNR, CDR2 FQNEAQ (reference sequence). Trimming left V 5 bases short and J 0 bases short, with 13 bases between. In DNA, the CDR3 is TGTGCCAGCAGCCCCAGCGGAGGGGCGAACACCGGGGAGCTGTTTTTT. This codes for CASSPSGGANTGELFF.

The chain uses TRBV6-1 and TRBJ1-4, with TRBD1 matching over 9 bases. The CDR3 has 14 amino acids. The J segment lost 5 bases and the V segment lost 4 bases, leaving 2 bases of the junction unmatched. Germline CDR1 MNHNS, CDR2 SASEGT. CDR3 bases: TGTGCCAGCAGTGCCGGGACAGGGAATGAAAAACTGTTTTTT. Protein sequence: CASSAGTGNEKLFF.

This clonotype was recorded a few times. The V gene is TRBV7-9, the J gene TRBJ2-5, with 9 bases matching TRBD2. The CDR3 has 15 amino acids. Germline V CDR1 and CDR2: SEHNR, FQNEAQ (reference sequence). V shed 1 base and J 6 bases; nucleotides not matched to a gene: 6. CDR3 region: CASSLVAGDRKTQYF. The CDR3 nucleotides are TGTGCCAGCAGCTTAGTAGCGGGAGATAGGAAGACCCAGTACTTC.

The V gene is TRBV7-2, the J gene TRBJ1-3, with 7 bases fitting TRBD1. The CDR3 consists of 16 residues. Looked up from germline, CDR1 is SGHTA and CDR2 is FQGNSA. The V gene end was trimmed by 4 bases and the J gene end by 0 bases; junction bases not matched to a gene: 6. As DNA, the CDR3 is TGTGCCAGCAGCTACAGGGGTCTTGTCTCTGGAAACACCATATATTTT. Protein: CASSYRGLVSGNTIYF.

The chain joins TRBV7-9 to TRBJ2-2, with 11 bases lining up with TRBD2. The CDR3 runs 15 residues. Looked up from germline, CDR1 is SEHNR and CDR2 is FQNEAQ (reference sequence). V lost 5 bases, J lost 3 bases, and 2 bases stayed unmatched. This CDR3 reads CASSTSGSDTGELFF. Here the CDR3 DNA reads TGTGCCAGCAGCACTAGCGGGAGCGACACCGGGGAGCTGTTTTTT.

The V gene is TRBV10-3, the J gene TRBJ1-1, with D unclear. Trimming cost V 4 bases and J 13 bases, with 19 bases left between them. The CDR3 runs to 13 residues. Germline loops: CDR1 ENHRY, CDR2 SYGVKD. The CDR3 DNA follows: TGTGCCATCAGTGCTACACCGACGGGGTTTGGTTTCTTT. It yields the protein CAISATPTGFGFF.

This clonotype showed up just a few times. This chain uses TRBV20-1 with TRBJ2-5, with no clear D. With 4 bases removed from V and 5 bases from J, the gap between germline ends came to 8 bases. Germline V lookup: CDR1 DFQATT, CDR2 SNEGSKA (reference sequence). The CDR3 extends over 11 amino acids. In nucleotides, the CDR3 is TGCAGTGCTAATTTCCGGGAGACCCAGTACTTC. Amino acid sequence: CSANFRETQYF.

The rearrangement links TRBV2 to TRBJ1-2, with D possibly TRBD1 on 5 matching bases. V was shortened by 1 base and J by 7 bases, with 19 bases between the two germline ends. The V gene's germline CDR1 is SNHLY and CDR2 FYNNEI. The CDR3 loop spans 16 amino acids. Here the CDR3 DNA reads TGTGCCAGCAGTGAAGGGACTAGCGCAGGGTCTCGTGGCTACACCTTC. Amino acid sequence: CASSEGTSAGSRGYTF.

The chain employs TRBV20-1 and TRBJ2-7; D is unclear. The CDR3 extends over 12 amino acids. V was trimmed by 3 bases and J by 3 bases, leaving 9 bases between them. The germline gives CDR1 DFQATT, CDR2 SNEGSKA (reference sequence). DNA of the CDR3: TGCAGTGCTAGCTCCACGGACTACGAGCAGTACTTC. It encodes CSASSTDYEQYF.

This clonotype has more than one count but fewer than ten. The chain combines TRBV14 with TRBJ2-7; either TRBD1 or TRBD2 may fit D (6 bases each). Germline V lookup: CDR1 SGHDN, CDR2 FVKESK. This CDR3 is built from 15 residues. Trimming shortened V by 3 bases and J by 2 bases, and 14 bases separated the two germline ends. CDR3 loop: CASSHLGGSTYEQYF. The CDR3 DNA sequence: TGTGCCAGCAGCCACCTAGGGGGGAGTACCTACGAGCAGTACTTC.

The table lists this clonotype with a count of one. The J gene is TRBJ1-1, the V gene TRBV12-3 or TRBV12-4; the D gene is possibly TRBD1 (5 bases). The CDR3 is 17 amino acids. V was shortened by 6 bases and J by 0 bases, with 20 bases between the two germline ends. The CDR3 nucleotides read TGTGCCAGCAGCCCCCGAGGACACGGTACAATGAACACTGAAGCTTTCTTT. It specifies CASSPRGHGTMNTEAFF.

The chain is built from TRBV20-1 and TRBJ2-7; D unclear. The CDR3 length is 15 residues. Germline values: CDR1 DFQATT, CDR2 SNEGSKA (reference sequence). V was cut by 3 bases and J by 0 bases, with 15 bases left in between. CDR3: CSASAPHGDSYEQYF. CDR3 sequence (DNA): TGCAGTGCTAGTGCCCCTCACGGCGACTCCTACGAGCAGTACTTC.

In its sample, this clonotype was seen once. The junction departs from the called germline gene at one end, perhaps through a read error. The chain's CDR3 is CAISTWAREAFF. The CDR3 DNA reads as TGTGCCATCAGCACCTGGGCCCGGGAAGCTTTCTTT. The chain employs TRBV15 and TRBJ1-1, with D hard to call. This CDR3 spans 12 amino acids. CDR1 and CDR2 from the germline V gene are LNHNV and YYDKDF (reference sequence).

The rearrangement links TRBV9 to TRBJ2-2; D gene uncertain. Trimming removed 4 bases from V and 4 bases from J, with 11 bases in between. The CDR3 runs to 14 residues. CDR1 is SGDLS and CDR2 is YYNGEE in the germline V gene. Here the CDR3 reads CASSRSVVTGELFF. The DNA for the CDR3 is TGTGCCAGCAGCCGATCTGTCGTCACCGGGGAGCTGTTTTTT.

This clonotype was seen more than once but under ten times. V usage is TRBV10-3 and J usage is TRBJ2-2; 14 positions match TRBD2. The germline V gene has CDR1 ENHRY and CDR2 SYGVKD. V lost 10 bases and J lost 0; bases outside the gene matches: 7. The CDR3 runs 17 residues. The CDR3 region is CATRLAGGPTNTGELFF. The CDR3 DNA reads TGTGCCACCCGACTAGCGGGAGGGCCCACGAACACCGGGGAGCTGTTTTTT.

The CDR3 DNA reads as TGTGCCAGCAGCCCGGAAGTTGGCTACACCTTC. It yields the protein CASSPEVGYTF. The chain uses TRBV7-9 and TRBJ1-2; no firm D call. The CDR3 is 11 amino acids. V shed 5 bases and J shed 7 bases, with 8 bases lying between them. Germline CDR1 is SEHNR and CDR2 is FQNEAQ (reference sequence).

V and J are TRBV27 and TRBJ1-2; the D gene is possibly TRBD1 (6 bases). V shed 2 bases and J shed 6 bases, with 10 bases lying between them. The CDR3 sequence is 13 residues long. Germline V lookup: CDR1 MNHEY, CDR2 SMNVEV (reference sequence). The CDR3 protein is CASSLTSGDGYTF. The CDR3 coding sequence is TGTGCCAGCAGTTTAACATCAGGGGATGGCTACACCTTC.